This T cell receptor (beta chain) was recorded in a study of OX40 agonist ivuxolimab in advanced cancers. Study results and limitations: CD4+ and CD8+ blood T cells expanded clonally by week 6 at 0.1 to 3.0 mg/kg.

As regards this clone: Its target is not known.

Germline loops: CDR1 KGHSH, CDR2 LQKENI. This CDR3 region has 15 residues. The V and J ends lost 6 bases and 0 bases respectively, with 12 bases between them. The repertoire was sequenced with immunoSEQ multiplex PCR; TCRdb's copy has only in-frame clones and lacks some. The sample holds some 77,000 clones; 80% to 90% are singletons and the top ten take about 6%. Sequencing was performed on CD4+ or CD8+ T cells sorted from blood, taken in a trial of the OX40 agonist ivuxolimab. The rearrangement links TRBV18 to TRBJ1-3; no firm D call. This clonotype was sampled from an adult with an advanced solid tumor such as melanoma, head and neck, liver or kidney cancer. Here the CDR3 DNA reads TGTGCCAGCTCTCCCGGACCTGGCTCTGGAAACACCATATATTTT. Translation: CASSPGPGSGNTIYF.